This T cell receptor beta chain was retrieved from a study of cytomegalovirus exposure and HLA in healthy donors. Study-wide context: T cells numbering around 200 million yielded more than 95 million unique TCR beta sequences in an earlier analysis.

These donors counted as nominally healthy when sampled, but unrecorded immune exposures were likely. The ends lost 5 bases at V and 9 bases at J; junction bases unmatched: 12. The CDR3 spans 15 residues. Germline V gives CDR1 SGHDN, CDR2 FVKESK. A note on this clone: Antigen specificity is unknown.

Primers: 60 Vbeta forward and 13 Jbeta reverse. Using immunoSEQ multiplex PCR, the repertoire was profiled, and TCRdb retains in-frame clones only, with some absent. Here the sample spans approximately 190,000 clones, approximately 87% being singletons. Regarding the study as a whole: Associated with HLA alleles at 0.05 false discovery rate in a later analysis were some 16,000 TCR beta sequences. The presence/absence work took it that sequencing depth was about the same across donors.

Sequencing used PBMCs. The genes are TRBV14 and TRBJ2-7, with TRBD1 identical over 11 bases. This sequence originates from a man aged 25 to 40 in good health and CMV-seronegative. In nucleotides, the CDR3 is TGTGCCAGCAGCGAGGGACAGGGGGTCCTTTATGGGCAGTACTTC. This gives the protein CASSEGQGVLYGQYF. Based on the CDR3 plus reference TRBV14 and TRBJ2-7, the full variable domain is EAGVTQFPSHSVIEKGQTVTLRCDPISGHDNLYWYRRVMGKEIKFLLHFVKESKQDESGMPNNRFLAERTGGTYSTLKVQPAELEDSGVYFCASSEGQGVLYGQYFGPGTRLTVT.